Listed here are 26 T cell receptor beta chains from one sample, sequenced in a study of sequential checkpoint blockade in melanoma. Produced via immunoSEQ multiplex PCR; TCRdb's table is partial and in-frame only. The data hold approximately 19,000 clones, with around 70% observed a single time. Noted treatment: randomized to nivolumab then ipilimumab (arm A) or the reverse (arm B). The source was tumor tissue (inferred from file names), collected from a patient given nivolumab and ipilimumab in sequence. Receptor source: a human donor with melanoma.

The chain uses TRBV28 and TRBJ1-2; D not certain. From germline, CDR1 is MDHEN and CDR2 SYDVKM. The V end was cut by 3 bases, the J end by 7 bases, with 15 bases between. The CDR3 contains 14 residues. CDR3 loop: CASSFPVRTTGYTF. In DNA, the CDR3 is TGTGCCAGCAGTTTCCCGGTAAGGACGACTGGCTACACCTTC.

This clone was picked up one time. The rearrangement joins TRBV29-1 to TRBJ1-3, with 9 bases aligning to TRBD1. V shed 7 bases, J shed 3 bases, and the junction held 16 bases outside the gene matches. Germline V gene sequence: CDR1 SQVTM, CDR2 ANQGSEA. The CDR3 covers 17 residues. In DNA, the CDR3 is TGCAGCGCTAAAGCGATAGAAGACAGGGGGTTTGGAAACACCATATATTTT. The encoded protein is CSAKAIEDRGFGNTIYF.

This sequence joins TRBV6-8 and TRBJ2-5; no reliable D call. The CDR3 runs 14 residues. V gave up 4 bases and J gave up 5 bases, with 14 bases separating them. Germline lookup yields CDR1 MNHGY and CDR2 SAAAGT. The CDR3 bases are TGTGCCAGCAGTTGGAACCGAATGGGGGAGACCCAGTACTTC. This sequence encodes CASSWNRMGETQYF.

The chain joins TRBV7-6 to TRBJ2-5; TRBD2 matches at 9 bases. With 5 bases clipped from V and 5 bases from J, the junction kept 9 bases outside the gene matches. The CDR3 length is 15 residues. Germline-derived CDR1 and CDR2 are SGHVS and FNYEAQ. CDR3 loop: CASSPVLAGRETQYF. CDR3 nucleotides: TGTGCCAGCAGCCCAGTCCTAGCGGGGCGGGAGACCCAGTACTTC. Combining the CDR3 with reference TRBV7-6 and TRBJ2-5 gives the whole variable domain GAGVSQSPRYKVTKRGQDVALRCDPISGHVSLYWYRQALGQGPEFLTYFNYEAQQDKSGLPNDRFSAERPEGSISTLTIQRTEQRDSAMYRCASSPVLAGRETQYFGPGTRLLVL.

V and J are TRBV30 and TRBJ2-5, with 9 bases that match TRBD1. Germline V gene data show CDR1 as GTSNPN and CDR2 as SVGIG (reference sequence). The CDR3 runs to 14 residues. Unmatched junction bases numbered 6, after V lost 3 bases and J lost 4 bases. CDR3 coding DNA: TGTGCCTGGAGGGACACAGGGGGCGTAGAGACCCAGTACTTC. Protein sequence: CAWRDTGGVETQYF.

This clone appeared a few times. The chain recombines TRBV29-1 with TRBJ1-1, with 10 bases lining up with TRBD1. The CDR3 sequence is 15 residues long. The V and J ends lost 6 bases and 2 bases, in that order; junction bases with no gene match: 9. The germline V gene encodes CDR1 SQVTM and CDR2 ANQGSEA. CDR3 protein: CSVGGGDRGNTEAFF. The CDR3 DNA is TGCAGCGTGGGCGGTGGGGACAGGGGTAACACTGAAGCTTTCTTT. Drawing the rest from reference TRBV29-1 and TRBJ1-1, the complete variable domain is SAVISQKPSRDICQRGTSLTIQCQVDSQVTMMFWYRQQPGQSLTLIATANQGSEATYESGFVIDKFPISRPNLTFSTLTVSNMSPEDSSIYLCSVGGGDRGNTEAFFGQGTRLTVV.

In DNA, the CDR3 is TGTGCCAGTAGTTCGCGGGCGGGGGGGCTTCTGGAGACCCAGTACTTC. Its translation is CASSSRAGGLLETQYF. J is TRBJ2-5 and V is TRBV19, with 9 bases lining up with TRBD2. CDR3 length: 16 residues. V lost 5 bases to trimming and J lost 5 bases; unmatched junction nucleotides: 12. Germline CDR1 LNHDA, CDR2 SQIVND (reference sequence).

The rearrangement joins TRBV9 to TRBJ2-1; tentatively, D is TRBD1 (5 bases). Germline V gene lookup returns CDR1 SGDLS and CDR2 YYNGEE. V was shortened by 1 base and J by 1 base, with 12 bases between the two germline ends. This CDR3 is built from 16 residues. In DNA form, the CDR3 reads TGTGCCAGCAGCGTAAAGGTAGGGGCTTCCTACAATGAGCAGTTCTTC. It codes for CASSVKVGASYNEQFF.

A few counts support this clone. The chain couples TRBV14 to TRBJ1-2; the D is unclear. The CDR3 spans 14 residues. The germline CDR1 and CDR2 sequences are SGHDN and FVKESK. V was pared by 0 bases and J by 5 bases, with 10 bases between. The CDR3 DNA reads as TGTGCCAGCAGCCAAGAGGGCAATCGGTATGGCTACACCTTC. It is translated as CASSQEGNRYGYTF. The full variable domain, with the rest looked up from reference TRBV14 and TRBJ1-2, is EAGVTQFPSHSVIEKGQTVTLRCDPISGHDNLYWYRRVMGKEIKFLLHFVKESKQDESGMPNNRFLAERTGGTYSTLKVQPAELEDSGVYFCASSQEGNRYGYTFGSGTRLTVV.

The chain joins TRBV2 to TRBJ2-2; 11 nucleotides line up with TRBD2. J was trimmed by 2 bases and V by 6 bases; bases with no gene match: 8. The germline CDR1 and CDR2 sequences are SNHLY and FYNNEI. The CDR3 is made up of 17 amino acids. CDR3 residues: CASSFITSGRNTGELFF. The DNA for the CDR3 is TGTGCCAGCAGCTTTATTACTAGCGGGAGAAACACCGGGGAGCTGTTTTTT.

The genes are TRBV30 and TRBJ2-1; 7 bases map to TRBD2. Unmatched junction bases numbered 3, after V lost 1 base and J lost 3 bases. This CDR3 is built from 14 residues. From germline, CDR1 is GTSNPN and CDR2 SVGIG (reference sequence). The CDR3, as DNA: TGTGCCTGGAGTGGGGCTAGCGGCTACAATGAGCAGTTCTTC. Its protein is CAWSGASGYNEQFF. The whole variable domain, filled in from reference TRBV30 and TRBJ2-1, reads SQTIHQWPATLVQPVGSPLSLECTVEGTSNPNLYWYRQAAGRGLQLLFYSVGIGQISSEVPQNLSASRPQDRQFILSSKKLLLSDSGFYLCAWSGASGYNEQFFGPGTRLTVL.

The rearrangement links TRBV6-7 to TRBJ1-1, with D uncertain. TRBV6-7 carries the ORF label, with uncertain function. Trimming removed 5 bases from V and 3 bases from J, with 7 bases in between. The CDR3 has 12 amino acids. CDR3 DNA: TGTGCCAGCAGTGAAGGGTACACTGAAGCTTTCTTT. It encodes CASSEGYTEAFF.

This clone is labeled medium-sized. This sequence joins TRBV11-3 and TRBJ1-5; 7 nucleotides agree with TRBD1. V shed 5 bases, J shed 2 bases, and the junction held 9 bases outside the gene matches. CDR1 is SGHNT, CDR2 YENEEA, per germline. The CDR3 loop spans 16 amino acids. CDR3 residues: CASSLYGGTGNQPQHF. The DNA for the CDR3 is TGTGCCAGCAGCCTTTACGGCGGGACAGGCAATCAGCCCCAGCATTTT. Filled out from reference TRBV11-3 and TRBJ1-5, the complete variable domain reads EAGVVQSPRYKIIEKKQPVAFWCNPISGHNTLYWYLQNLGQGPELLIRYENEEAVDDSQLPKDRFSAERLKGVDSTLKIQPAELGDSAVYLCASSLYGGTGNQPQHFGDGTRLSIL.

The J gene is TRBJ2-2, the V gene TRBV28; 10 positions agree with TRBD1. With V trimmed by 10 bases and J by 2 bases, 13 bases remained unmatched. Germline CDR1 MDHEN, CDR2 SYDVKM. The CDR3 is 17 residues long. CDR3 nucleotides: TGTGCCATAGGGATTGGAGGGACAGGGGTAAACACCGGGGAGCTGTTTTTT. Its translation: CAIGIGGTGVNTGELFF.

This chain links TRBV6-7 with TRBJ1-5; D gene uncertain. TRBV6-7 is an ORF, with its function uncertain. CDR3 length equals 13 residues. The V and J ends lost 8 bases and 6 bases respectively, with 14 bases between them. In DNA form, the CDR3 reads TGTGCCAGCCCGGGGTGGGAGGCTCAGCCCCAGCATTTT. Protein product: CASPGWEAQPQHF.

This clone occurred a few times. The chain carries TRBV30 and TRBJ1-5; the D is unclear. Germline V lookup: CDR1 GTSNPN, CDR2 SVGIG (reference sequence). CDR3 length: 14 amino acids. V lost 0 bases, J lost 0 bases, and 6 bases lay in between. The CDR3 here is CAWSVRVSNQPQHF. Written as DNA, the CDR3 is TGTGCCTGGAGTGTAAGGGTTAGCAATCAGCCCCAGCATTTT.

The CDR3 reads CASSLADGSYEQYF. The CDR3 DNA reads as TGTGCCAGCAGCTTAGCGGATGGGTCCTACGAGCAGTACTTC. The chain has TRBV7-6 and TRBJ2-7, with D hard to call. With 0 bases removed from V and 1 base from J, the gap between germline ends came to 7 bases. Germline V CDR1 and CDR2: SGHVS, FNYEAQ. The CDR3 is 14 amino acids.

This clone is medium-sized within its sample. The rearrangement uses TRBV6-8 and TRBJ1-1, with D perhaps TRBD1 (6 bases). CDR3 length equals 12 residues. Trimming stripped 4 bases from V and 8 bases from J, with 11 bases between. Germline CDR1 is MNHGY and CDR2 is SAAAGT. The CDR3 spells CASSSQGREAFF. The CDR3 DNA reads TGTGCCAGCAGTTCACAGGGAAGGGAAGCTTTCTTT.

The table lists this clone with a few counts. The chain couples TRBV12-5 to TRBJ1-1; no reliable D call. Germline V gives CDR1 LGHNT, CDR2 FRNRAP. The CDR3 totals 13 residues. The CDR3 DNA is TGTGCCAGCACCGTGGGAGGTAGGGCTGAAGCTTTCTTT. Its protein is CASTVGGRAEAFF.

V gene TRBV6-8 combines with J gene TRBJ1-1; tentative D call: TRBD1 (5 bases). Germline-derived CDR1 and CDR2 are MNHGY and SAAAGT. CDR3 length equals 14 residues. Trimming removed 6 bases from V and 7 bases from J, with 18 bases in between. In nucleotides, the CDR3 is TGTGCCAGCAGCCTCGACAGAAATACGGATGAAGCTTTCTTT. It specifies CASSLDRNTDEAFF.

V and J are TRBV23-1 and TRBJ2-1; no clear D gene. TRBV23-1 is identified as an open reading frame with a role that is uncertain. The CDR3 spans 14 residues. V was trimmed by 6 bases and J by 9 bases, leaving 18 bases between them. Written as DNA, the CDR3 is TGCGCCAGCAGCCAAGTTATGACATCGGGTGAGCAGTTCTTC. Protein: CASSQVMTSGEQFF.

This chain links TRBV6-8 with TRBJ1-3, with D tentatively TRBD1 (6 bases). With 10 bases removed from V and 4 bases from J, the gap between germline ends came to 17 bases. The CDR3 length is 14 residues. Germline CDR1 reads MNHGY; CDR2 reads SAAAGT. CDR3 protein: CATSLRGGGNTIYF. CDR3 coding DNA: TGTGCCACGAGTCTCAGGGGAGGAGGAAACACCATATATTTT.

This clone was seen only once. The J gene is TRBJ1-5, the V gene TRBV6-8; D not resolved. V lost 5 bases and J lost 7, with 12 bases in between. Germline CDR1 reads MNHGY; CDR2 reads SAAAGT. The CDR3 totals 13 residues. CDR3 in amino acids: CASSLREGQPQHF. Here the CDR3 DNA reads TGTGCCAGCAGTCTAAGGGAGGGCCAGCCCCAGCATTTT.

The CDR3 is CSVIQGAQETQYF. CDR3 nucleotides: TGCAGCGTTATACAGGGGGCTCAAGAGACCCAGTACTTC. V usage is TRBV29-1 and J usage is TRBJ2-5; 9 bases map to TRBD1. The CDR3 extends over 13 amino acids. CDR1 and CDR2 (germline): SQVTM, ANQGSEA. Unmatched junction bases numbered 3, after V lost 5 bases and J lost 2 bases.

This rearrangement joins TRBV9 to TRBJ2-7, with D uncertain. V dropped 6 bases and J dropped 2 bases, with 9 bases sitting between them. The CDR3 is 12 amino acids. Germline-derived CDR1 and CDR2 are SGDLS and YYNGEE. CDR3 DNA sequence: TGTGCCAGCACGCCGGGTACCTACGAGCAGTACTTC. This translates into CASTPGTYEQYF.

This clone has a handful of counts. The chain couples TRBV18 to TRBJ2-2, with D perhaps TRBD1 or TRBD2 (5 bases each). This CDR3 comprises 13 residues. The V gene's germline CDR1 is KGHSH and CDR2 LQKENI. V was clipped by 8 bases and J by 5 bases, with 12 bases between them. CDR3 amino acids: CASTQRGTGELFF. CDR3 sequence (DNA): TGTGCCAGCACACAGAGGGGAACCGGGGAGCTGTTTTTT.